These T cell receptor beta chains were read from a single sample in a study of breast tumors, draining lymph nodes, adjacent tissues. TCRdb reprocessed the multiplex PCR reads via MiXCR and lists one record per CDR3 protein. The sample holds about 15,000 distinct CDR3 sequences; roughly three fifths are singletons and the top ten take about 30%. The sequenced material came from tumor-adjacent breast tissue. These receptors came from a female donor with breast cancer. Some clones in this sample may be carry-over from other donors' samples. Each CDR3 is given with its conserved first and last residue. The D gene is left open where the match is weak. Where a row states a size, it is once, few, many or the class of an expanded clone; other rows omit it.

cdr3_nt: TGTGCCAGCAGCGGCGGGACAGCCTACTACGAGCAGTACTTC; cdr3_aa: CASSGGTAYYEQYF; clone_size: medium-sized; d_call: -; j_call: TRBJ2-7; v_call: TRBV5-5
cdr3_nt: TGCAGTGCTAGAGGCCCCCCAGATACGCAGTATTTT; cdr3_aa: CSARGPPDTQYF; clone_size: -; d_call: -; j_call: TRBJ2-3; v_call: TRBV20-1
cdr3_nt: TGTGCCAGCAGTCACTCGAGTTACGAGCAGTACTTC; cdr3_aa: CASSHSSYEQYF; clone_size: -; d_call: -; j_call: TRBJ2-7; v_call: TRBV6-6
cdr3_nt: TGCAGCGTTGAAGACAGGGGAGTGAACACCGGGGAGCTGTTTTTT; cdr3_aa: CSVEDRGVNTGELFF; clone_size: -; d_call: -; j_call: TRBJ2-2; v_call: TRBV29-1
cdr3_nt: TGTGCCAGCAGTAGTAGCGGGAGGGACACAGATACGCAGTATTTT; cdr3_aa: CASSSSGRDTDTQYF; clone_size: -; d_call: TRBD2; j_call: TRBJ2-3; v_call: TRBV6-6
cdr3_nt: TGTGCCAGCAGCGTAGGGGGCGCATATGGCTACACCTTC; cdr3_aa: CASSVGGAYGYTF; clone_size: once; d_call: TRBD1; j_call: TRBJ1-2; v_call: TRBV7-2
cdr3_nt: TGCGCCAGCAGCTTGGGGGCTAGCGGGGGCGATACGCAGTATTTT; cdr3_aa: CASSLGASGGDTQYF; clone_size: medium-sized; d_call: TRBD2; j_call: TRBJ2-3; v_call: TRBV5-1
cdr3_nt: TGTGCCAGCACCGGACCCCAGCAGGGCAGGGAGCAGTACTTC; cdr3_aa: CASTGPQQGREQYF; clone_size: many; d_call: -; j_call: TRBJ2-7; v_call: TRBV28
cdr3_nt: TGTGCCTGGAGTACCAGCGGGTCCTTCACAGATACGCAGTATTTT; cdr3_aa: CAWSTSGSFTDTQYF; clone_size: -; d_call: -; j_call: TRBJ2-3; v_call: TRBV30
cdr3_nt: TGCAGCGCCCACAGGGATGAGACTGAAGCTTTCTTT; cdr3_aa: CSAHRDETEAFF; clone_size: many; d_call: -; j_call: TRBJ1-1; v_call: TRBV29-1
cdr3_nt: TGTGCCAGCAGTTCAATGGGCTCCTACAATGAGCAGTTCTTC; cdr3_aa: CASSSMGSYNEQFF; clone_size: many; d_call: -; j_call: TRBJ2-1; v_call: TRBV12-3/TRBV12-4
cdr3_nt: TGTGCCAGTAACCAGCGCGAAGTCAGCGGGGAGCTGTTTTTT; cdr3_aa: CASNQREVSGELFF; clone_size: -; d_call: -; j_call: TRBJ2-2; v_call: TRBV19
cdr3_nt: TGTGCCAGCAGCTTAGCCCGGACTAGCGGGAGGGCCGGTAGTCGAACAGATACGCAGTATTTT; cdr3_aa: CASSLARTSGRAGSRTDTQYF; clone_size: medium-sized; d_call: TRBD2; j_call: TRBJ2-3; v_call: TRBV7-2
cdr3_nt: TGTGCCAGCTCACTTCATCAGGGGGCTGATCAGCCCCAGCATTTT; cdr3_aa: CASSLHQGADQPQHF; clone_size: -; d_call: TRBD1; j_call: TRBJ1-5; v_call: TRBV18
cdr3_nt: TGCGCCAGCAGCCCGATCCCCAGGGATTCACCCCTCCACTTT; cdr3_aa: CASSPIPRDSPLHF; clone_size: once; d_call: -; j_call: TRBJ1-6; v_call: TRBV5-1
cdr3_nt: TGTGCCACCAGTGGAGACAACTATGGCTACACCTTC; cdr3_aa: CATSGDNYGYTF; clone_size: few; d_call: -; j_call: TRBJ1-2; v_call: TRBV24-1
cdr3_nt: TGTGCCAGCAGCCCCAGCCCTCCTGGGGCCAACGTCCTGACTTTC; cdr3_aa: CASSPSPPGANVLTF; clone_size: -; d_call: -; j_call: TRBJ2-6; v_call: TRBV7-9
cdr3_nt: TGTGCCAGCAGTGAAGCGTTTTCATCCGGGGAGCTGTTTTTT; cdr3_aa: CASSEAFSSGELFF; clone_size: medium-sized; d_call: -; j_call: TRBJ2-2; v_call: TRBV2
cdr3_nt: TGCAGTGCTAGAGATGGGGGACTAGCGGGAGGCAGAGATACGCAGTATTTT; cdr3_aa: CSARDGGLAGGRDTQYF; clone_size: medium-sized; d_call: TRBD2; j_call: TRBJ2-3; v_call: TRBV20-1
cdr3_nt: TGTGCCAGCAGGCGGAGCTCCTATAATTCGCCCCTCCACTTT; cdr3_aa: CASRRSSYNSPLHF; clone_size: few; d_call: -; j_call: TRBJ1-6; v_call: TRBV6-5
cdr3_nt: TGCAGTGCTAGTGCGATTCGAGGTGAAAAACTGTTTTTT; cdr3_aa: CSASAIRGEKLFF; clone_size: -; d_call: -; j_call: TRBJ1-4; v_call: TRBV20-1
cdr3_nt: TGTGCCAGCAGCGGATCCCAGGGAGCGGAGTATTCACCCCTCCACTTT; cdr3_aa: CASSGSQGAEYSPLHF; clone_size: -; d_call: -; j_call: TRBJ1-6; v_call: TRBV7-9
cdr3_nt: TGTGCCAGCAGCTTGGCGATAATTTCCTACGAGCAGTACTTC; cdr3_aa: CASSLAIISYEQYF; clone_size: -; d_call: -; j_call: TRBJ2-7; v_call: TRBV5-5
cdr3_nt: TGTGCCAGCAGAGGGACAGAGAATTCACCCCTCCACTTT; cdr3_aa: CASRGTENSPLHF; clone_size: -; d_call: TRBD1; j_call: TRBJ1-6; v_call: TRBV6-6